The 11 T cell receptor beta chains in this list originate from one sample, sequenced in a study of glioma-infiltrating T cells after dendritic cell vaccination. Assay used: immunoSEQ multiplex PCR; TCRdb lists only in-frame clones, some missing. The data contain some 58,000 clones, about 84% of them singletons. Sample time point: after dendritic cell vaccination, including at tumor progression/relapse. The specimen was blood, collected after dendritic cell vaccination. The receptor set was obtained from a human donor with glioblastoma.

The rearrangement links TRBV6-5 to TRBJ2-7, with a possible D match to TRBD2 (5 bases). The CDR3 spans 13 residues. Per the germline V gene, CDR1 is MNHEY and CDR2 is SVGAGI. Trimming took off 2 bases at V and 0 bases at J, with 5 bases between the two ends. CDR3 coding DNA: TGTGCCAGCAGTTACCGGGGCTCCTACGAGCAGTACTTC. Translating it yields CASSYRGSYEQYF.

V usage is TRBV30 and J usage is TRBJ2-7; D is unclear. Germline assignment: CDR1 GTSNPN and CDR2 SVGIG (reference sequence). Trimming left V 2 bases short and J 4 bases short, with 21 bases between. The CDR3 length is 16 residues. This chain's CDR3 is CAWSPEAAYLSYEQYF. The CDR3 nucleotides read TGTGCCTGGAGTCCCGAGGCGGCGTACCTTTCTTACGAGCAGTACTTC.

This chain connects TRBV28 to TRBJ1-1; D is unresolved. Germline V gene data show CDR1 as MDHEN and CDR2 as SYDVKM. The germline V and J ends were trimmed by 6 bases and 2 bases, with 13 bases remaining between them. The CDR3 totals 14 residues. CDR3 sequence reads: CASRKQRYNTEAFF. The CDR3 coding sequence is TGTGCCAGCAGAAAACAAAGATATAACACTGAAGCTTTCTTT. Complete variable domain (other parts from reference TRBV28 and TRBJ1-1): DVKVTQSSRYLVKRTGEKVFLECVQDMDHENMFWYRQDPGLGLRLIYFSYDVKMKEKGDIPEGYSVSREKKERFSLILESASTNQTSMYLCASRKQRYNTEAFFGQGTRLTVV.

The J gene is TRBJ1-5, the V gene TRBV6-5; TRBD1 matches 9 bases. V lost 8 bases to trimming and J lost 2 bases; unmatched junction nucleotides: 7. CDR3 length equals 15 residues. CDR1 and CDR2 (germline): MNHEY, SVGAGI. DNA of the CDR3: TGTGCCAGCCACCGACAGGGGGAAGGCAATCAGCCCCAGCATTTT. Its protein product is CASHRQGEGNQPQHF.

The chain carries TRBV7-2 and TRBJ2-7; 10 nucleotides line up with TRBD1. V lost 2 bases and J lost 5; bases outside the gene matches: 3. CDR1 is SGHTA and CDR2 is FQGNSA in the germline V gene. The CDR3 runs 14 residues. CDR3 DNA: TGTGCCAGCAGCTTATGGGACAGGGGAGACGAGCAGTACTTC. This codes for CASSLWDRGDEQYF.

The chain is built from TRBV7-2 and TRBJ2-1; 8 bases match TRBD1. From germline, CDR1 is SGHTA and CDR2 FQGNSA. With V trimmed by 4 bases and J by 2 bases, 4 bases remained unmatched. This CDR3 comprises 15 residues. This chain's CDR3 is CASSSDRAAYNEQFF. The CDR3 DNA reads TGTGCCAGCAGCTCGGACAGGGCAGCCTACAATGAGCAGTTCTTC.

V usage is TRBV6-5 and J usage is TRBJ2-5; tentative D call: TRBD2 (6 bases). V gave up 5 bases and J gave up 7 bases, with 20 bases separating them. Germline CDR1 MNHEY, CDR2 SVGAGI. The CDR3 runs 15 residues. The CDR3: CASSRDSRGPGTQYF. The CDR3 DNA reads TGTGCCAGCAGTCGGGACTCGCGAGGTCCTGGGACCCAGTACTTC.

This rearrangement joins TRBV9 to TRBJ2-5; TRBD2 agrees at 7 bases. The length of the CDR3 is 15 residues. Germline trimming cut 5 bases from V and 1 base from J; bases unmatched to any gene: 8. Looked up from germline, CDR1 is SGDLS and CDR2 is YYNGEE. The CDR3 DNA follows: TGTGCCAGCAGTTTTGGGACTATGGCCCAAGAGACCCAGTACTTC. This gives the protein CASSFGTMAQETQYF.

The chain carries TRBV30 and TRBJ2-5; possible D gene TRBD2, 6 bases. Germline values: CDR1 GTSNPN, CDR2 SVGIG (reference sequence). Trimming took 3 bases from V and 4 from J, leaving 9 bases between them. The CDR3 is 12 amino acids. CDR3 sequence (DNA): TGTGCCTGGAGCGCCGGGAGAGAGACCCAGTACTTC. Its protein product is CAWSAGRETQYF. The full variable domain, in which reference TRBV30 and TRBJ2-5 provide the parts outside the CDR3, is SQTIHQWPATLVQPVGSPLSLECTVEGTSNPNLYWYRQAAGRGLQLLFYSVGIGQISSEVPQNLSASRPQDRQFILSSKKLLLSDSGFYLCAWSAGRETQYFGPGTRLLVL.

The chain has TRBV5-1 and TRBJ2-7; 11 bases line up with TRBD2. Trimming took 4 bases from V and 6 from J; bases not matched to a gene: 9. The CDR3 spans 15 residues. Germline CDR1 and CDR2: SGHRS and YFSETQ. The CDR3 protein is CASSHPLAGDLEQYF. The CDR3, as DNA: TGCGCCAGCAGCCACCCACTAGCGGGGGACCTCGAGCAGTACTTC. Looking up the rest from reference TRBV5-1 and TRBJ2-7 gives the full variable domain: KAGVTQTPRYLIKTRGQQVTLSCSPISGHRSVSWYQQTPGQGLQFLFEYFSETQRNKGNFPGRFSGRQFSNSRSEMNVSTLELGDSALYLCASSHPLAGDLEQYFGPGTRLTVT.

The V gene is TRBV25-1, the J gene TRBJ2-1; D is unclear. CDR3 size: 17 residues. Trimming removed 3 bases at V and 4 bases at J, with 19 bases between. Per germline, CDR1 MGHDK and CDR2 SYGVNS. In DNA form, the CDR3 reads TGTGCCAGCAGTGATACTAAGACCATGGATCGGTACAATGAGCAGTTCTTC. This encodes CASSDTKTMDRYNEQFF.